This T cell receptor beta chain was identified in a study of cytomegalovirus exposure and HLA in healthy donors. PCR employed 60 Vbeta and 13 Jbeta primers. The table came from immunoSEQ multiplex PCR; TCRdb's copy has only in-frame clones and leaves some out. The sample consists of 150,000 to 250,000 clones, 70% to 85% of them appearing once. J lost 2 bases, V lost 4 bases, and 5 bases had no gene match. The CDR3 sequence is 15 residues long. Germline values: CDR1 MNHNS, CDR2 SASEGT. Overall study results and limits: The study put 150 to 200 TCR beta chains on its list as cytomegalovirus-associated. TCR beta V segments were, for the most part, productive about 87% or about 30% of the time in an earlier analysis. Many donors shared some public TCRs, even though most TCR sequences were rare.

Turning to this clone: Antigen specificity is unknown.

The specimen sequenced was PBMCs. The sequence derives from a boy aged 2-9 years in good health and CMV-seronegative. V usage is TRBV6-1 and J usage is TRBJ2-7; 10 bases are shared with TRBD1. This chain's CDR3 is CASSAGTGEPYEQYF. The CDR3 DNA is TGTGCCAGCAGTGCCGGGACAGGGGAACCCTACGAGCAGTACTTC.